The sequence of this T cell receptor beta chain was determined in a study of T cells in Graves' hyperthyroidism and ophthalmopathy. Study results and limitations: Most expanded thyroid clonotypes above 0.001 recurred in blood.

RNA transcripts yielded amplified TCR beta CDR3 regions. TCR CDR3 underwent first-round RT-PCR with the HTBI primer set. TCRdb analysed the multiplex PCR reads with MiXCR anew, one entry per CDR3 protein. The sample consists of 500,000 to 600,000 distinct CDR3 sequences, over 15% of them appearing once. As regards this clonotype: What it binds is not known.

Fresh peripheral blood, about 9.6 ml, yielded the PBMCs. CDR3 length: 15 residues. V gave up 6 bases and J gave up 2 bases, with 13 bases separating them. Germline CDR1 LNHDA, CDR2 SQIVND (reference sequence). Sequenced input: blood. The chain recombines TRBV19 with TRBJ2-2, with a possible D match to TRBD1 (6 bases). This receptor was obtained from a woman aged 18-30 years with Graves' hyperthyroidism. The CDR3 sequence is CASRSGTINTGELFF. DNA of the CDR3: TGTGCCAGTAGATCCGGGACAATTAACACCGGGGAGCTGTTTTTT. Using reference TRBV19 and TRBJ2-2 for the parts outside the CDR3, the full variable domain is DGGITQSPKYLFRKEGQNVTLSCEQNLNHDAMYWYRQDPGQGLRLIYYSQIVNDFQKGDIAEGYSVSREKKESFPLTVTSAQKNPTAFYLCASRSGTINTGELFFGEGSRLTVL.